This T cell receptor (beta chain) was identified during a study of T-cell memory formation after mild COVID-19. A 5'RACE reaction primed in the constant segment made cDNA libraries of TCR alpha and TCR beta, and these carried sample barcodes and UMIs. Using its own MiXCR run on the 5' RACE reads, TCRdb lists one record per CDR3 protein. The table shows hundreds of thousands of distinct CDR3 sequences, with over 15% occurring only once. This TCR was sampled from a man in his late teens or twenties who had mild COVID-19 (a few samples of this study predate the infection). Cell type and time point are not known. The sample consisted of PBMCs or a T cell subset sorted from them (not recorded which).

CDR3 DNA sequence: TGCAGCGGTAGAGAATCAACTAATGAAAAACTGTTTTTT. Encoded protein: CSGRESTNEKLFF. The J gene is TRBJ1-4, the V gene TRBV29-1; D is unresolved. Per germline, CDR1 SQVTM and CDR2 ANQGSEA. This CDR3 has 13 residues. V was shortened by 7 bases and J by 0 bases, with 9 bases between the two germline ends.